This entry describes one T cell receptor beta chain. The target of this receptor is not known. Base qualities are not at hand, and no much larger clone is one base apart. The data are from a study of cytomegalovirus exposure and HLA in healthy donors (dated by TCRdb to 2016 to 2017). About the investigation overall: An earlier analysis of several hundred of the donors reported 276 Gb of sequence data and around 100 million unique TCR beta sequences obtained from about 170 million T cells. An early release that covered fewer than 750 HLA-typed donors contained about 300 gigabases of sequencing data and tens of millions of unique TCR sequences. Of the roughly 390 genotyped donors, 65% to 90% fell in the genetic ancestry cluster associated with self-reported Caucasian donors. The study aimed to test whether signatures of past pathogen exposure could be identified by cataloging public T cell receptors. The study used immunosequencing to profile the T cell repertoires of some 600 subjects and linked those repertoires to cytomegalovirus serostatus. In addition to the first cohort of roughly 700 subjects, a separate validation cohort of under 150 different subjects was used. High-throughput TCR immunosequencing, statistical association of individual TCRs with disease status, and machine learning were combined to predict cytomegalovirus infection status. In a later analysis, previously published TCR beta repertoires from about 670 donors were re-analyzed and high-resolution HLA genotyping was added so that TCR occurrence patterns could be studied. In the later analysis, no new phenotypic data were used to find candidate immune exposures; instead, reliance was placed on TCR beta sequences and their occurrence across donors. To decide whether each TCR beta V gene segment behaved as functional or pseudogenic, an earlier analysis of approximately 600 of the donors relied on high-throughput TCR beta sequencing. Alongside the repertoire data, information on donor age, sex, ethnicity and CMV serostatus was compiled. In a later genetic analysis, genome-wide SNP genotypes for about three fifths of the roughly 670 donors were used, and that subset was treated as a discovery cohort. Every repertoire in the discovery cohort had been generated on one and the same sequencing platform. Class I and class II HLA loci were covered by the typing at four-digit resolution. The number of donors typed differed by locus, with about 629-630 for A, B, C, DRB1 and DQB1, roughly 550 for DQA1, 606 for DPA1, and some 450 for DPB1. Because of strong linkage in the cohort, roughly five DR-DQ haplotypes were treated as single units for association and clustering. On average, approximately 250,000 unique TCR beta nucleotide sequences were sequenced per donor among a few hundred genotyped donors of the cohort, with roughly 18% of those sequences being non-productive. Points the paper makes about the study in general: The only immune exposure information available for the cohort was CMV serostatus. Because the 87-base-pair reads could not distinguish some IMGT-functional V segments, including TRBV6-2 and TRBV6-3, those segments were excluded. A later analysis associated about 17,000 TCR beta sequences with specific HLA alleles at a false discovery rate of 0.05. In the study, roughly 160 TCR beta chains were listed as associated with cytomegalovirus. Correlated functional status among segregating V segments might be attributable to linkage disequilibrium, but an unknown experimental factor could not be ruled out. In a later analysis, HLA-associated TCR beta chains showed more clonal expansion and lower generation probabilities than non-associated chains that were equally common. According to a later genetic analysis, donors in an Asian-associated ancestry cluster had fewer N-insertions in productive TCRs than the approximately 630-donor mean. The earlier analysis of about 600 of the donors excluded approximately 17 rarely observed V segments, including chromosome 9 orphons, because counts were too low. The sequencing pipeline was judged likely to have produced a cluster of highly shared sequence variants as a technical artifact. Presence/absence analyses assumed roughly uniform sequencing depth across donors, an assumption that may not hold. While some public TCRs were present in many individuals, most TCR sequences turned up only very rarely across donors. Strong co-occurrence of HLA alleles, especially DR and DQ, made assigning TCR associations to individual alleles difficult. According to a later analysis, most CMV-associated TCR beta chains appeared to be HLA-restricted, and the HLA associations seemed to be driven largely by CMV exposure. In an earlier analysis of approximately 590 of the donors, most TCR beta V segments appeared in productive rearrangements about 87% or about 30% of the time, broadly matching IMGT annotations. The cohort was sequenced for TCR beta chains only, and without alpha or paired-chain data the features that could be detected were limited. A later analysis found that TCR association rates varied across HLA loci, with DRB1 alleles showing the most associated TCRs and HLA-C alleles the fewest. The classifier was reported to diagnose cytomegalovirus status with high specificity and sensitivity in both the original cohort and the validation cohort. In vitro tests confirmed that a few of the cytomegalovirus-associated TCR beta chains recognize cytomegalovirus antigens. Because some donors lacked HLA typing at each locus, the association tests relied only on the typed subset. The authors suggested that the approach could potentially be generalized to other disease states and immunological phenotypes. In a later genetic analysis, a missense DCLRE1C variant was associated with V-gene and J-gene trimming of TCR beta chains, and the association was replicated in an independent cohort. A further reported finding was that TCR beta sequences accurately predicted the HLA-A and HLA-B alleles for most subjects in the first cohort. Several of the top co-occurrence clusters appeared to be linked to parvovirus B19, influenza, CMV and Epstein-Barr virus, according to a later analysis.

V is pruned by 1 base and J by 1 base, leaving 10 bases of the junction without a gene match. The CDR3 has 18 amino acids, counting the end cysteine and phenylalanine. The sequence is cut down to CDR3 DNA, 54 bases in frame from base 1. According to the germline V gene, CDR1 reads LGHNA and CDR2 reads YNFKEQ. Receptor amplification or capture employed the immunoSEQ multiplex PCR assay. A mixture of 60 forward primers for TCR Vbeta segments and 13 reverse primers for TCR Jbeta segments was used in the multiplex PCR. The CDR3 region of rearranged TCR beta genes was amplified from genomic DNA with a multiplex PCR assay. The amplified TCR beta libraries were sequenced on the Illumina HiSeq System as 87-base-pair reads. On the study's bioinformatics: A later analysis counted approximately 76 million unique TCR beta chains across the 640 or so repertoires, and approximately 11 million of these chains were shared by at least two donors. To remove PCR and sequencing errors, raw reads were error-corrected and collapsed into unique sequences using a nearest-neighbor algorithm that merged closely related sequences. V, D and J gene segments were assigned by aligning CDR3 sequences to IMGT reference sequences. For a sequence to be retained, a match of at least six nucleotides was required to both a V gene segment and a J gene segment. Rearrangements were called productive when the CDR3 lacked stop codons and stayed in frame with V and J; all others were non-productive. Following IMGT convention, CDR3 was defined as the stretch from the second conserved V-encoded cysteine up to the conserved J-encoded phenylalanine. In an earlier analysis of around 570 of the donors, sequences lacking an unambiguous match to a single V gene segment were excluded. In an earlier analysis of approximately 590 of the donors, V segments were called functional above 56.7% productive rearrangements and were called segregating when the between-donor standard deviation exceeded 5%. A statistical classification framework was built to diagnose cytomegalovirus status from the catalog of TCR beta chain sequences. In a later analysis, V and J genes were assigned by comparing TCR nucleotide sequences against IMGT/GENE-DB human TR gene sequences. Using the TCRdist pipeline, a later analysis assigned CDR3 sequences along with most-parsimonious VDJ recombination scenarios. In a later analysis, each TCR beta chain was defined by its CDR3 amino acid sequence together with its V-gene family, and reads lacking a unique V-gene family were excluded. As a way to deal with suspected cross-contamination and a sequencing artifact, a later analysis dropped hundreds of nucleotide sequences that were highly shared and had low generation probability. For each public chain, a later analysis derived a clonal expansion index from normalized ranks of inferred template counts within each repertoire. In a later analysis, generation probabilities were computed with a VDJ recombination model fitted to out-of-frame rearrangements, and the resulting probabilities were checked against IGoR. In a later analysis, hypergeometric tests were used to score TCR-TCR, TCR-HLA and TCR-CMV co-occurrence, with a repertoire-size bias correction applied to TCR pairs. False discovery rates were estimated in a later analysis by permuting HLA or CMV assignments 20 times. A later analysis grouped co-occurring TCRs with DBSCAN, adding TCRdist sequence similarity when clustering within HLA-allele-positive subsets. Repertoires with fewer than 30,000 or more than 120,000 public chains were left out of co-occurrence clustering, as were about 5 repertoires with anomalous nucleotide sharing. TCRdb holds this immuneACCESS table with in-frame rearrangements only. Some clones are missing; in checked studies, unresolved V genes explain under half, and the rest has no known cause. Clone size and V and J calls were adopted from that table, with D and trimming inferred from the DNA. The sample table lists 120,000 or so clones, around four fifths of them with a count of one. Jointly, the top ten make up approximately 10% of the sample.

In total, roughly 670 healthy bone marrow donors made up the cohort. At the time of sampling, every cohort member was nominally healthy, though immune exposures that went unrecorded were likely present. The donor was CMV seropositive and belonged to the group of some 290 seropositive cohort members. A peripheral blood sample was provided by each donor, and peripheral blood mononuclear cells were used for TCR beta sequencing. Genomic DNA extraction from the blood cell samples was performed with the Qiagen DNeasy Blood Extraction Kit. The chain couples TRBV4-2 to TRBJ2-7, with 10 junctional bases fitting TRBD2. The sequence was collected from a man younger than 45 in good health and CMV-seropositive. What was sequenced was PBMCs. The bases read TGTGCCAGCAGCCAAGGTTTTTCGGCTAGCGGGAGTTCCTACGAGCAGTACTTC. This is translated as CASSQGFSASGSSYEQYF.